Sequencing of this T cell receptor beta chain was carried out in a study of T cell responses to AZD1222 COVID-19 vaccine. Study overall: Second-dose timings of about 4 or about 12 weeks were pooled. General study results and limits: Only after the peak T cell response were repertoires sampled. Spike-specific TCR breadth and depth both grew after two AZD1222 doses. The donors showed a predominance of white British ancestry and of females, with possible underestimation of clonal diversity.

Remarks on this clone: Its target is unknown.

Only in-frame clones appear in the TCRdb table, and some are missing; sequencing was by immunoSEQ multiplex PCR. The sample shows about 260,000 clones, 80% to 95% of them seen only once. The receptor was derived from an adult in good health. The sequencing used peripheral blood, collected on day 0 of AZD1222 vaccination.

CDR3 amino acids: CASSQGQSLVTDTQYF. The CDR3 DNA is TGCGCCAGCAGCCAAGGGCAGTCCTTGGTCACAGATACGCAGTATTTT. The chain joins TRBV4-3 to TRBJ2-3; D unresolved. Trimming stripped 1 base from V and 2 bases from J, with 13 bases between. This CDR3 has 16 residues. Germline CDR1 is LGHNA and CDR2 is YSLEER.